The 9 T cell receptor beta chains presented below share a single source sample, sequenced in a study of blood T cell repertoires in COVID-19 (dated by TCRdb to 2020 to 2022). Preparation of the library involved the immunoSEQ multiplex PCR assay. The clones in this table, taken by TCRdb from immuneACCESS, are in-frame only. Not every clone is retained; where verified, under half of the shortfall comes from an unresolved V gene, and the cause of the rest is unknown. The sample table shows about 120,000 clones, and roughly 76% are seen once. The ten most abundant clones make up 10% of the sample. Sequenced input: peripheral blood. The receptors come from a human donor in a cohort sampled during active COVID-19.

This clone has just one count. The rearrangement uses TRBV20-1 and TRBJ1-2, with D possibly being TRBD1 (5 bases). CDR1 and CDR2 (germline): DFQATT, SNEGSKA (reference sequence). V was pared by 3 bases and J by 4 bases, with 15 bases between. This CDR3 is built from 14 residues. The CDR3 DNA sequence: TGCAGTGCTAGTGCTGGGGGGGGGACCTATGGCTACACCTTC. It specifies CSASAGGGTYGYTF.

This chain uses TRBV7-6 with TRBJ2-2; TRBD1 is a possible D gene (6 bases). Germline CDR1 SGHVS, CDR2 FNYEAQ. Trimming removed 5 bases at V and 4 bases at J, with 17 bases between. This CDR3 region has 16 residues. The DNA for the CDR3 is TGTGCCAGCAGCAAATCTCTGGGGGCAGTCACCGGGGAGCTGTTTTTT. This encodes CASSKSLGAVTGELFF.

This sequence joins TRBV4-3 and TRBJ2-4; 9 bases align to TRBD1. After removal of 0 bases from V and 1 base from J, the junction contained 7 bases not matched to a gene. The CDR3 covers 18 residues. Germline CDR1 and CDR2: LGHNA and YSLEER. The DNA for the CDR3 is TGCGCCAGCAGCCAAGAGTTCGGGACAGGGACGGCCAAAAACATTCAGTACTTC. Translation gives CASSQEFGTGTAKNIQYF.

The CDR3 region is CASRQVSGKQFF. As DNA, the CDR3 is TGTGCCAGCAGGCAAGTTAGCGGGAAGCAGTTCTTC. This chain links TRBV6-5 with TRBJ2-1, with TRBD2 identical over 8 bases. The CDR3 extends over 12 amino acids. V dropped 6 bases and J dropped 11; count of bases not matched to a gene: 6. Germline assignment: CDR1 MNHEY and CDR2 SVGAGI.

This clone was seen only once. An end of the junction differs from the germline gene, which may be a read error. This chain connects TRBV7-9 to TRBJ2-3; maybe TRBD1 (5 bases). The CDR3 is 11 residues long. Germline CDR1 reads SEHNR; CDR2 reads FQNEAQ (reference sequence). The CDR3 is CASSPQGAGNF. Here the CDR3 DNA reads TGTGCCAGCAGCCCTCAGGGCGCTGGTAATTTT.

The chain employs TRBV6-5 and TRBJ1-2, with TRBD1 as a possible D gene (5 bases). This CDR3 spans 13 amino acids. The V gene's germline CDR1 is MNHEY and CDR2 SVGAGI. V lost 4 bases to trimming and J lost 8 bases, with 14 bases between them. CDR3 residues: CASSWGEHSGYTF. CDR3 sequence (DNA): TGTGCCAGCAGTTGGGGGGAACATTCGGGCTACACCTTC.

The J gene is TRBJ1-2, the V gene TRBV6-5; D not certain. The CDR3 runs 12 residues. Trimming left V 8 bases short and J 7 bases short, with 14 bases between. From germline, CDR1 is MNHEY and CDR2 SVGAGI. The CDR3 protein is CASRQTLGGYTF. The CDR3 DNA reads TGTGCCAGCCGTCAGACATTGGGTGGCTACACCTTC.

The J gene is TRBJ1-5, the V gene TRBV2; 7 nucleotides match TRBD1. V shed 6 bases and J 3 bases; nucleotides not matched to a gene: 8. CDR3 length equals 15 residues. Germline-derived CDR1 and CDR2 are SNHLY and FYNNEI. The CDR3 here is CASREDRNFNQPQHF. In DNA form, the CDR3 reads TGTGCCAGCAGGGAGGACAGGAATTTCAATCAGCCCCAGCATTTT. Full variable domain (rest looked up from reference TRBV2 and TRBJ1-5): EPEVTQTPSHQVTQMGQEVILRCVPISNHLYFYWYRQILGQKVEFLVSFYNNEISEKSEIFDDQFSVERPDGSNFTLKIRSTKLEDSAMYFCASREDRNFNQPQHFGDGTRLSIL.

The V gene is TRBV28, the J gene TRBJ1-2; possibly TRBD1 for D (6 bases). Per the germline V gene, CDR1 is MDHEN and CDR2 is SYDVKM. This CDR3 has 14 residues. V was trimmed by 2 bases and J by 8 bases, leaving 15 bases between them. The CDR3 bases are TGTGCCAGCAGTTTAACGCGGGGGGCCTTGGGCTACACCTTC. It codes for CASSLTRGALGYTF.